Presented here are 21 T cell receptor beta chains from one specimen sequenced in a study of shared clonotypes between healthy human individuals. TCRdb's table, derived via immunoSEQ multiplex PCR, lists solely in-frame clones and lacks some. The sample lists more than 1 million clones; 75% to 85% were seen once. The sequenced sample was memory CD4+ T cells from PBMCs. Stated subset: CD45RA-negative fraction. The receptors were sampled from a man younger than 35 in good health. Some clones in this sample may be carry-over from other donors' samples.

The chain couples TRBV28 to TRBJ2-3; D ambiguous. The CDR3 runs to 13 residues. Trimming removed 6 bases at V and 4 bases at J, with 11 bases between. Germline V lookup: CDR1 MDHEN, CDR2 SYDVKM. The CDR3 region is CASSLGRADTQYF. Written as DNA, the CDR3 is TGTGCCAGCAGCCTTGGAAGGGCAGATACGCAGTATTTT.

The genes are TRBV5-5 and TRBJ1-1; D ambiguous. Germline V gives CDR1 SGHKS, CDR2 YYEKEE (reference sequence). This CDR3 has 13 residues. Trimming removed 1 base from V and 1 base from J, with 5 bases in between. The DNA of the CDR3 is TGTGCCAGCAGCTTGTGGGGGAACACTGAAGCTTTCTTT. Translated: CASSLWGNTEAFF.

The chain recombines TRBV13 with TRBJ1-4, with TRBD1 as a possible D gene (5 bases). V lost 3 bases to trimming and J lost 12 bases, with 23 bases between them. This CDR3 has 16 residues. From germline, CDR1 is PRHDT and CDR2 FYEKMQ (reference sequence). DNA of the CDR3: TGTGCCAGCAGCTTGGGCGCGGGGCAGCTCCCGCGAGAACTGTTTTTT. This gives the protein CASSLGAGQLPRELFF.

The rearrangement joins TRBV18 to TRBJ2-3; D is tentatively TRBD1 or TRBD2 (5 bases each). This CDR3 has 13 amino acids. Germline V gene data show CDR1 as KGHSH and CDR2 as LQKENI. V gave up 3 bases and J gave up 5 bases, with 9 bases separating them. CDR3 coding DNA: TGTGCCAGCTCACCCCGGGACCAAGATACGCAGTATTTT. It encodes CASSPRDQDTQYF. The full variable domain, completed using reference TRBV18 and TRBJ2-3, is NAGVMQNPRHLVRRRGQEARLRCSPMKGHSHVYWYRQLPEEGLKFMVYLQKENIIDESGMPKERFSAEFPKEGPSILRIQQVVRGDSAAYFCASSPRDQDTQYFGPGTRLTVL.

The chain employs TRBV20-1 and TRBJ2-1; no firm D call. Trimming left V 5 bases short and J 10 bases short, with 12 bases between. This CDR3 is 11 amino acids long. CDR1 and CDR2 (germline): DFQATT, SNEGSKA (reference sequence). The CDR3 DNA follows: TGCAGTGCTGCCCACGAGCGCGAGCAGTTCTTC. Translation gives CSAAHEREQFF.

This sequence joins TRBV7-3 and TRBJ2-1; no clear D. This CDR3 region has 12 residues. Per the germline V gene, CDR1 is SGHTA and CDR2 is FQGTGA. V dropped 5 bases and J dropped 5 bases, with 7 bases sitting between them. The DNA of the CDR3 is TGTGCCAGCAGCCCACAAAACAATGAGCAGTTCTTC. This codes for CASSPQNNEQFF.

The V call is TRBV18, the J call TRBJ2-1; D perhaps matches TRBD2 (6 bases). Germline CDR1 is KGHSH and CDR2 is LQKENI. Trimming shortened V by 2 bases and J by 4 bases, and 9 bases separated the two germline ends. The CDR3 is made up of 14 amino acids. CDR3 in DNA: TGTGCCAGCTCACCAGGGACTGGTTACAATGAGCAGTTCTTC. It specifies CASSPGTGYNEQFF.

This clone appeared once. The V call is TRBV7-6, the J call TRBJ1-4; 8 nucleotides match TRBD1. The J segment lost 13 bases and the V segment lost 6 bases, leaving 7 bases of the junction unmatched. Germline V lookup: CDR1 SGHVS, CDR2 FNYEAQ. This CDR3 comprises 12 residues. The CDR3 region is CASRPYRGGLFF. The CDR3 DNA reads TGTGCCAGCAGACCCTACAGGGGGGGACTGTTTTTT.

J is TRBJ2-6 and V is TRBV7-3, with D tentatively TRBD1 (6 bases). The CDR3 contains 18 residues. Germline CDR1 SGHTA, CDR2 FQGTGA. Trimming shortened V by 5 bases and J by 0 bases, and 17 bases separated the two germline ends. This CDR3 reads CASSPRGDTISGANVLTF. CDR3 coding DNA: TGTGCCAGCAGCCCCCGTGGGGACACAATCTCTGGGGCCAACGTCCTGACTTTC.

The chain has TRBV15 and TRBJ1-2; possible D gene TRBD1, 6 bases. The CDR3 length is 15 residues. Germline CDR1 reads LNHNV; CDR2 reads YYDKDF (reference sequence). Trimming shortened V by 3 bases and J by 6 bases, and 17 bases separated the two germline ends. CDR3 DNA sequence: TGTGCCACCAGCAGTCTTTACGGGGGGCGAAATGGCTACACCTTC. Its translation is CATSSLYGGRNGYTF.

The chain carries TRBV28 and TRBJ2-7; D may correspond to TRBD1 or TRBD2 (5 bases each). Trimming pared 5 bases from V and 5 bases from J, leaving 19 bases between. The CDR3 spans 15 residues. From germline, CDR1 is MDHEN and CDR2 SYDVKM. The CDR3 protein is CASSPPPLGAHEQYF. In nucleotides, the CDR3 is TGTGCCAGCAGTCCGCCCCCCCTCGGGGCCCACGAGCAGTACTTC. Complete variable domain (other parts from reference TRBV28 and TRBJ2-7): DVKVTQSSRYLVKRTGEKVFLECVQDMDHENMFWYRQDPGLGLRLIYFSYDVKMKEKGDIPEGYSVSREKKERFSLILESASTNQTSMYLCASSPPPLGAHEQYFGPGTRLTVT.

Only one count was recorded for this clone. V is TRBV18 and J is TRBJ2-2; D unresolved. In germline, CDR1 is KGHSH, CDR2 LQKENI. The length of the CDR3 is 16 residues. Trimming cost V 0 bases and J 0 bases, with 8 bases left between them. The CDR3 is CASSPPGVANTGELFF. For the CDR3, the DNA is TGTGCCAGCTCACCACCCGGCGTCGCGAACACCGGGGAGCTGTTTTTT.

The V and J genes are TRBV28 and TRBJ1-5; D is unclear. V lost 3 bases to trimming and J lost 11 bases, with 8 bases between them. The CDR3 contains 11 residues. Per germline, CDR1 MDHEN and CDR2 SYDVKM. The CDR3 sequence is CASSLDTSQHF. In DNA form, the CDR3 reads TGTGCCAGCAGTTTGGATACGTCCCAGCATTTT.

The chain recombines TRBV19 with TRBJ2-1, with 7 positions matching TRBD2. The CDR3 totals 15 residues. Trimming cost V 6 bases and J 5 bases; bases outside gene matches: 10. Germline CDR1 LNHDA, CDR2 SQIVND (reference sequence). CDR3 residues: CASRGGLKNDNEQFF. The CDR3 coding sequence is TGTGCCAGTAGGGGAGGGCTCAAAAACGACAATGAGCAGTTCTTC.

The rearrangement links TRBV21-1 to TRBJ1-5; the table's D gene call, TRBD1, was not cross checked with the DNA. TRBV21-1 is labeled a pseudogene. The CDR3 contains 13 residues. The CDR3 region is CASSNYRGQPQHF. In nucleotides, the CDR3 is TGTGCCAGCAGCAATTACAGGGGGCAGCCCCAGCATTTT.

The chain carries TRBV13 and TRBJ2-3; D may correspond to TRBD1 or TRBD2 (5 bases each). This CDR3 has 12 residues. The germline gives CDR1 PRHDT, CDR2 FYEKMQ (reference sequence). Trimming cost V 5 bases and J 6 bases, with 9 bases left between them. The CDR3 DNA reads TGTGCCAGCAGCCTGTGGGGGGATACGCAGTATTTT. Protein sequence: CASSLWGDTQYF.

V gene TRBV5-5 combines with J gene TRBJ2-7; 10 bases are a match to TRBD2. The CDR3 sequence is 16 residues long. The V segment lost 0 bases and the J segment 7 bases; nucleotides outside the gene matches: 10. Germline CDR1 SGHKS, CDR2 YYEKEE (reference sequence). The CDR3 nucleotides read TGTGCCAGCAGCTTGGCCTGGACTAGCGGATCGTCGGAGCAGTACTTC. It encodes CASSLAWTSGSSEQYF.

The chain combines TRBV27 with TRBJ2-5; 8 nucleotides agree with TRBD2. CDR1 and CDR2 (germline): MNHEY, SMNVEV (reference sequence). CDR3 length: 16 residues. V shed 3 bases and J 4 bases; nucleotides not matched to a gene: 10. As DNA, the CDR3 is TGTGCCAGCAGTTTTAGGAGGACGGGAGGGGTAGAGACCCAGTACTTC. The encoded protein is CASSFRRTGGVETQYF.

The DNA of the CDR3 is TGTGCCAGCAGTGATGGGGGGACCTGGACGGGTAATTCACCCCTCCACTTT. Amino acid sequence: CASSDGGTWTGNSPLHF. V gene TRBV2 combines with J gene TRBJ1-6; a weak D match, TRBD1 (5 bases). The CDR3 consists of 17 residues. The V gene's germline CDR1 is SNHLY and CDR2 FYNNEI. V lost 3 bases and J lost 6, with 18 bases in between.

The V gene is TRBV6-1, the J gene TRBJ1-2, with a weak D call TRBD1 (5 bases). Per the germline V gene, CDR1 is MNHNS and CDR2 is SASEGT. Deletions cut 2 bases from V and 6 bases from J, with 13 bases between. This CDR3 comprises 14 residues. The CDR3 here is CASSELGREDGYTF. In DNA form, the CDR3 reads TGTGCCAGCAGTGAATTAGGCAGGGAGGATGGCTACACCTTC.

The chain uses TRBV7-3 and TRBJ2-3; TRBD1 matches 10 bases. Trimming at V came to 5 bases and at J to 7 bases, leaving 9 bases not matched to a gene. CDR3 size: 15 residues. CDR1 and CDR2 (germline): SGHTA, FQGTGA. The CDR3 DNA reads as TGTGCCAGCAGCAGGGGGACAGGGGAGCCAAATACGCAGTATTTT. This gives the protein CASSRGTGEPNTQYF.